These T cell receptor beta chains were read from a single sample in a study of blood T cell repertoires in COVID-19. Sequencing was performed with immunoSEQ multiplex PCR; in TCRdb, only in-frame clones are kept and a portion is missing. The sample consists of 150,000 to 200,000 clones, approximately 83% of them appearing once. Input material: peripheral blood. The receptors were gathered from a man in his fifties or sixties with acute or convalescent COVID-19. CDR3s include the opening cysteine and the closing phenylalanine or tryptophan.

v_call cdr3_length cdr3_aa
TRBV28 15 CASSTSSGGAYEQYF
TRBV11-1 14 CASSPQGSNSPLHF
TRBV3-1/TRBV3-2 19 CASSQDGGGSGTVVDTQYF
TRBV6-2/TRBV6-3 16 CASSYSGRGGQETQYF
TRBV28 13 CASSPQTGETQYF
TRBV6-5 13 CASREGLNYEQYF
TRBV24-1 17 CATSDSRTGGFGQPQHF
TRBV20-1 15 CSASVREGPRVEQFF
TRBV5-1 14 CASSFGTGGNTIYF
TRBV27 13 CASSFSGANVLTF
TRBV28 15 CASRFSGQSTDTQYF
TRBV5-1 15 CASSLWGGQDQPQHF
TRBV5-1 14 CASSSGTPGETQYF
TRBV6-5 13 CASSYSRVGEQFF
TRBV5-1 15 CASSLLAGTDYEQYF
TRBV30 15 CACPGTSGNTGELFF
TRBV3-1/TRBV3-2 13 CASSQQGAREQYF
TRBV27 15 CASSLEDSAYNEQFF
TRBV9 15 CASSRGGSKDYEQYF
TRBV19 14 CASRIAANTGELFF
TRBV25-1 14 CASTPGGVSGGYTF
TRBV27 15 CASSRLADSTDTQYF
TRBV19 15 CASTPRQRPDNEQFF
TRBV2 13 CASKGRDYNEQFF
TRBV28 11 CASSLQGRQYF
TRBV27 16 CASRGFASGLPNEQFF
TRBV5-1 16 CASSLGVGTGSEKLFF
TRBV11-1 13 CASSPYSNSPLHF
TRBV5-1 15 CASARLAETTDTQYF